The sequence of this T cell receptor (beta chain) was determined in a study of blood T cell repertoires in COVID-19 (dated by TCRdb to the early 2020s). Looking at the study overall: The collaborator samples originated in the United States, Italy and Spain and spanned the acute and convalescent phases of COVID-19. The material from the prospective study consisted of cDNA or gDNA derived from T cells, B-cell-depleted T cells, or PBMCs. Deeply sampled blood TCRbeta repertoires from subjects exposed to, actively infected with, or recovered from COVID-19 were included in the dataset. A freely available public database, intended as a resource for researchers studying the immune response to SARS-CoV-2, is where the repertoires were released. The samples were drawn from two sources: the first 160 participants of the ongoing ImmuneRACE study, and 950 to 1,500 subjects contributed by 6 global collaborators. Sample metadata almost always included a de-identified subject ID, COVID-19 status, age in years and sex. Where available, HLA class I and class II types were taken from metadata supplied by the sample provider and were not determined by assay-based typing. What the work shows at the level of the full study, not this receptor alone: The quantity of clinical and demographic metadata differed by source and by participant and was supplied without curation.

The immunoSEQ Assay, a bias-controlled multiplex PCR, was used to amplify TCRbeta CDR3 regions from genomic DNA. From the authors' description of their analysis: Nucleated cell counts per sample were estimated from amplification of reference gene primers within the assay. Sequence reads were collapsed and filtered to measure the absolute abundance of every unique TCRbeta CDR3 rearrangement. For each sample, productive Simpson clonality was calculated as the square root of Simpson's diversity index over productive rearrangements. The clones in this table, taken by TCRdb from immuneACCESS, are in-frame only. Not every clone is retained; where verified, under half of the shortfall comes from an unresolved V gene, and the cause of the rest is unknown. V, J and clone size are those of that table, while D and trimming were read from the DNA. This sample gives around 190,000 clones in total; 70% to 90% of them show up just once. The top ten clones comprise 1.5% to 2% of the sample.

For this clone: This clone's antigen is unknown. No much larger clone exists at a distance of one base, and base qualities are not known.

Samples from volunteer blood donors who had recovered from COVID-19 were contributed by a second Seattle source. Collaborating institutions collected whole blood in K2EDTA tubes following their own protocols. For TCRbeta analysis, collaborators shipped samples as frozen whole blood, isolated PBMCs, or DNA extracted from either of those sample types. The source of this sequence is a man younger than 35 who had recovered from COVID-19. Material for sequencing was peripheral blood.

The encoded CDR3 is CASSVAEYNSPLHF. The nucleotide sequence reads TGTGCCAGCAGCGTAGCCGAGTATAATTCACCCCTCCACTTT. The receptor chain draws on TRBV9 and TRBJ1-6, with no reliable assignment of the D segment. CDR3 length: 14 amino acids, cysteine to phenylalanine. Of all the DNA, just the CDR3 is kept, 42 bases in frame from base 1. In the germline V gene, CDR1 corresponds to SGDLS and CDR2 to YYNGEE. The junction shows trimming of 0 bases on V and 4 bases on J, plus 5 bases between the germline ends.